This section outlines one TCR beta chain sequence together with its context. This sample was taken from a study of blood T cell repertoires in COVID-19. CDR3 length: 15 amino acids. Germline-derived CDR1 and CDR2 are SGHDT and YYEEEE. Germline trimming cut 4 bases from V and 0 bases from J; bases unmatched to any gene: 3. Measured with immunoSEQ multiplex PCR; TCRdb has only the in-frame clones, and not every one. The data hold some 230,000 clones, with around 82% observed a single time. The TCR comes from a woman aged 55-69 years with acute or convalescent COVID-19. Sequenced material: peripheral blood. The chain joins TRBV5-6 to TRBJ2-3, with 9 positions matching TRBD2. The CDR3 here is CASSRSGRSTDTQYF. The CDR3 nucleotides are TGTGCCAGCAGCCGTAGCGGGAGAAGCACAGATACGCAGTATTTT.